The clone carrying this TCR beta chain came up many times. The data were taken from a study of T cells in Graves' hyperthyroidism and ophthalmopathy. The trim removed 8 bases at V and 0 bases at J, leaving 12 bases unmatched. Germline loops: CDR1 MNHNS, CDR2 SASEGT. CDR3 length equals 16 residues. The investigators amplified TCR beta CDR3 regions from RNA transcripts. HTBI primers were the set used in a first-round RT-PCR of the TCR CDR3. MiXCR was run by TCRdb on the multiplex PCR reads, yielding one entry per CDR3 protein. The table records 250,000 or so distinct CDR3 sequences, approximately 15% of them present only once.

This TCR came from a woman in her thirties or forties with Graves' hyperthyroidism that later progressed to Graves' ophthalmopathy. The rearrangement joins TRBV6-1 to TRBJ2-7; 8 bases agree with TRBD2. Material: blood. The CDR3 spells CASRNLAGARSYEQYF. The CDR3 nucleotides are TGTGCCAGCCGAAACCTAGCGGGCGCCCGCTCCTACGAGCAGTACTTC.